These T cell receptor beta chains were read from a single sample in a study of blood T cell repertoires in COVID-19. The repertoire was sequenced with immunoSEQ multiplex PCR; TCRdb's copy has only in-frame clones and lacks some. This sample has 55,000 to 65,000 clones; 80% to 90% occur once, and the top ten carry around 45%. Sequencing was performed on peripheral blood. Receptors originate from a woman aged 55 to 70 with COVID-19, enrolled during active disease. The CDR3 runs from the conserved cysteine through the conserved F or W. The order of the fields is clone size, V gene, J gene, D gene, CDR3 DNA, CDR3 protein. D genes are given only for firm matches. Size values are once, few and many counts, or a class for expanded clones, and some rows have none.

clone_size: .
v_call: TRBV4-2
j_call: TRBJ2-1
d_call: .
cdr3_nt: TGTGCCAGCAGCCGTGCAGGAGGTAACGATGAGCAGTTCTTC
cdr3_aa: CASSRAGGNDEQFF

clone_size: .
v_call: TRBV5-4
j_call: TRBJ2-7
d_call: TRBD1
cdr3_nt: TGTGCCAGCAGCCAATCCGGGACAGGGTCCTACGAGCAGTACTTC
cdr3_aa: CASSQSGTGSYEQYF

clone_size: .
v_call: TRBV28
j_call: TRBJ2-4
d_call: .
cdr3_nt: TGTGCCAGCAGCTTCCGGGCCCAGGGAAACATTCAGTACTTC
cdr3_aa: CASSFRAQGNIQYF

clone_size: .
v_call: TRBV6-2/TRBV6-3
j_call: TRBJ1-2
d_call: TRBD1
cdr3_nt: TGTGCCAGCAGTTTGTCGGGACAGGGGGATGGCTACACCTTC
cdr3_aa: CASSLSGQGDGYTF

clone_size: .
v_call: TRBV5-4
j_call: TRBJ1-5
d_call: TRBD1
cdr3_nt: TGTGCCAGCAGCTTGGGGGGACAGAATAGCAATCAGCCCCAGCATTTT
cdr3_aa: CASSLGGQNSNQPQHF

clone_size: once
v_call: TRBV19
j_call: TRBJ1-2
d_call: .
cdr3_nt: TGTGCCAGTAGTATAGGCGATGGCTACACCTTC
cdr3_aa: CASSIGDGYTF

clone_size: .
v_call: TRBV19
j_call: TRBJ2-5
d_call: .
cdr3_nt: TGTGCCAGTAGTATAACGGGAAGGGAGGACGGGGAGACCCAGTACTTC
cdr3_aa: CASSITGREDGETQYF

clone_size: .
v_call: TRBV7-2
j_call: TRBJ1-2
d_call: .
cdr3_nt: TGTGCCAGCAGCCAGCGAGGCGCCCCACTCTATGGCTACACCTTC
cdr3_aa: CASSQRGAPLYGYTF

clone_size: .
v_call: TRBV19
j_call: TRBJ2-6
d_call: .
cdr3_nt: TGTGCCAGTAGCACAGGGACGCCGGGGGCCAACGTCCTGACTTTC
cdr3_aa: CASSTGTPGANVLTF

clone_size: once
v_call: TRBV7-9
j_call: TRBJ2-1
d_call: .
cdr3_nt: TGTGCCAGCAGCCCACCCCGGACAGAGCACTACAATGAGCAGTTCTTC
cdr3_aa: CASSPPRTEHYNEQFF

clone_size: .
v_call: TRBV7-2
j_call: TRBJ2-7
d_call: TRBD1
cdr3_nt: TGTGCCAGCACCCTGCGACAGGGAAATGAGCAGTACTTC
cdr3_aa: CASTLRQGNEQYF

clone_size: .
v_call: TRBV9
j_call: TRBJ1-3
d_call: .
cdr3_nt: TGTGCCAGCAGCGTGAGCCGGGGGGCGGGAAACACCATATATTTT
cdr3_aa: CASSVSRGAGNTIYF

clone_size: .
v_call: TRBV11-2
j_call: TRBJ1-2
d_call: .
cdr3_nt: TGTGCCAGCACCCCGGTGGACACCTTC
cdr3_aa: CASTPVDTF

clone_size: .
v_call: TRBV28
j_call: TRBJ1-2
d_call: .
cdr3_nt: TGTGCCAGCAGTTTGGGGACACAGATCTATGGCTACACCTTC
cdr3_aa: CASSLGTQIYGYTF

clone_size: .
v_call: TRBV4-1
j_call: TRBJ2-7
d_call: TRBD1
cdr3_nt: TGCGCCAGCAGCCAGGCCAGACAGGGCCCCTTCTACGAGCAGTACTTC
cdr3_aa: CASSQARQGPFYEQYF

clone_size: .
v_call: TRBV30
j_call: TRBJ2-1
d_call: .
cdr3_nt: TGTGCCTGGGGGTATCGGAATGAGCAGTTCTTC
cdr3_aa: CAWGYRNEQFF